The present TCR beta chain was sequenced within a study of post-analysis software for immune sequencing data. Prepared libraries of TCR beta cDNA carried unique molecular identifiers. TCRdb reanalysed the PCR reads using MiXCR and keeps one entry per CDR3 protein. The sample lists some 690,000 distinct CDR3 sequences, approximately 59% occurring once. The sample taken for sequencing was blood. The sequence was obtained from a girl aged 2-10 years with multiple sclerosis.

This CDR3 reads CASSPPTPSSNQPQHF. As DNA, the CDR3 is TGTGCCAGCTCACCACCGACCCCTTCTAGCAATCAGCCCCAGCATTTT. The chain links TRBV18 to TRBJ1-5; D gene ambiguous. V was pared by 0 bases and J by 0 bases, with 9 bases between. From germline, CDR1 is KGHSH and CDR2 LQKENI. The CDR3 has 16 amino acids.